This is a list of T cell receptor beta chains from one sample in a study of blood T cell repertoires in COVID-19. Method: immunoSEQ multiplex PCR; TCRdb's copy keeps in-frame clones and lacks some. The table has about 430,000 clones, about 88% seen once. The sample was PBMCs or T cells enriched from blood (not recorded which). Receptor source: a woman younger than 30 who had been exposed to COVID-19. CDR3s include the opening cysteine and the closing phenylalanine or tryptophan. A D gene is named only where the DNA matches it firmly.

D gene	V gene	J gene	CDR3 protein
TRBD1	TRBV7-2	TRBJ1-1	CASSPMEGARTEAFF
TRBD2	TRBV6-5	TRBJ2-7	CASSYTAGGPPYEQYF
NA	TRBV28	TRBJ2-7	CASRGWGENSYEQYF
NA	TRBV3-1/TRBV3-2	TRBJ1-1	CASSRMGATEAFF
NA	TRBV5-6	TRBJ2-7	CASSLLQGGYEQYF
NA	TRBV19	TRBJ2-1	CAGPGGQPYNEQFF
TRBD1	TRBV4-1	TRBJ1-2	CASSRGTVLNYGYTF
TRBD2	TRBV3-1/TRBV3-2	TRBJ2-1	CASSQELAGRSSSYNEQFF
NA	TRBV15	TRBJ1-1	CATSRRRTEAFF
TRBD1	TRBV27	TRBJ1-1	CASSLDRGVVTEAFF
NA	TRBV5-6	TRBJ1-2	CASSFKPRDGYTF
TRBD1	TRBV19	TRBJ1-5	CASSPRTGRGNQPQHF
NA	TRBV12-3/TRBV12-4	TRBJ2-7	CASSFPPGDEQYF
NA	TRBV15	TRBJ2-7	CATSRPLTTYEQYF
TRBD2	TRBV4-1	TRBJ2-2	CASSQAGGPNTGELFF
TRBD1	TRBV10-2	TRBJ2-5	CASSAGTEEGTQYF
NA	TRBV20-1	TRBJ1-2	CSVEANYGYTF
NA	TRBV13	TRBJ2-5	CASSLARGKETQYF
NA	TRBV7-8	TRBJ2-1	CASSLVFPGNEQFF
NA	TRBV7-9	TRBJ2-6	CASSLAGGANVLTF
NA	TRBV3-1/TRBV3-2	TRBJ2-1	CASSPLTGPINNEQFF
NA	TRBV4-2	TRBJ1-6	CASSQGPGTPLHF
NA	TRBV4-3	TRBJ2-4	CASSQDRHIGAKNIQYF
TRBD1	TRBV19	TRBJ2-3	CASSRDRGLGTDTQYF